This T cell receptor (beta chain) is from a study of T cell responses to AZD1222 COVID-19 vaccine (dated by TCRdb to 2020 to 2022). Study-level background: TCR sequencing was performed for some 250 trial participants, of whom around 210 were given two doses of AZD1222 and around 25 were given two doses of MenACWY control vaccine. Trial participants were enrolled by age into subgroups of 18-55, 56-69 and 70-plus years, and around 150, 29 and 61 TCR-sequenced participants, respectively, were included in these subgroups. The investigation overall reported the following: After two AZD1222 doses, both the breadth and the depth of spike-specific TCRs were significantly higher than at day 0 and than in MenACWY recipients. Vaccine-associated CD4 TCRs spanned the whole spike protein, with dominant responses in regions 160-218 and 743-854. Participants were mostly white British, with more females than males. The authors suggested clonal diversity may have been underestimated. In the small 56-69-year group, the increase in depth fell short of significance, most likely because of low power. Reportedly, close to half of the unique spike-specific TCRs recognized epitopes lying outside the regions that are mutated in the B.1.351 and B.1.1.7 variants. Because no day 14 peak-response samples were available, the repertoires could be characterized only after the peak T cell response. Conclusions about previously exposed vaccinees were limited because only a handful of AZD1222 recipients were SARS-CoV-2 seropositive at baseline.

Notes on this clone: It has no known antigen specificity. One base away there is no much larger clone; base qualities are not given.

The sample's time point label, in plain terms: sample from adult after SARS-CoV-2 infection, after symptom onset. A couple of convalescent COVID-19 patients, sampled after symptom onset from adults with prior SARS-CoV-2 infection, were also TCR-sequenced for comparison. The CDR3 covers 18 residues, taking in both the cysteine and the phenylalanine. Just the 54-base CDR3 DNA is kept, in frame starting at base 1. A distance of 18 bases separates the germline ends of V and J, which lose 0 bases and 1 base respectively. CDR1 and CDR2 (SEHNR, FQNEAQ) derive from the germline V gene (reference sequence). The CDR3 regions of human TCRbeta chains were subjected to immunosequencing. The authors' analysis ran thus. Repertoire TCRs were matched against a reference library of SARS-CoV-2-specific TCRs generated with the MIRA antigen-specificity platform. Breadth was defined as the fraction of unique TCRs that were SARS-CoV-2-associated, and depth was defined as the fraction of total T cells that were SARS-CoV-2-associated. Using the MIRA data, every spike-specific TCR was mapped to the spike region that the TCR reacted to and assigned to either a CD4 or a CD8 class. Log10-transformed breadth and depth values were compared by one-way ANOVA with Sidak's multiple comparisons tests. TCRdb mirrors the immuneACCESS table, restricted to in-frame sequences. Some clones are absent from its copies; in checked studies, under half trace to an unresolved V gene, and the reason for the others is unknown. The DNA was the basis for D and trimming; V, J and clone size are from that table. The sample has about 150,000 clones on record, 88% of them singletons. The biggest ten clones account for more than 6.5% of the sample.

The origin of this receptor is an adult who had recovered from COVID-19. The chain employs TRBV7-9 and TRBJ1-1, with the D gene not confidently named. This sample comprised peripheral blood, obtained after recovery from COVID-19. The nucleotide sequence reads TGTGCCAGCAGCTTAGCGAGCACGACCACAGATAAGAACACTGAAGCTTTCTTT. Translated, it reads CASSLASTTTDKNTEAFF.